These 28 T cell receptor beta chains originate from one sample sequenced in a study of shared clonotypes between healthy human individuals. Using immunoSEQ multiplex PCR, the repertoire was profiled, and TCRdb retains in-frame clones only, with some absent. The top ten hold nearly 1.5% of the sample, which has about 1 million clones, approximately 70% seen once. The sample was memory CD4+ T cells sorted from blood. As for subset: CD45RA-negative fraction. These receptors were taken from a man younger than 30 in good health.

The rearrangement uses TRBV19 and TRBJ2-3, with 9 positions matching TRBD2. Trimming removed 4 bases from V and 6 bases from J; junction bases left unmatched: 2. Germline-derived CDR1 and CDR2 are LNHDA and SQIVND (reference sequence). The CDR3 extends over 13 amino acids. Here the CDR3 DNA reads TGTGCCAGTAGTAGCGGGAGGGCGGATACGCAGTATTTT. Translated, it gives CASSSGRADTQYF.

V usage is TRBV7-3 and J usage is TRBJ2-7; D is unresolved. V was cut by 1 base and J by 2 bases, with 6 bases left in between. CDR1 SGHTA and CDR2 FQGTGA come from the germline V gene. This CDR3 is built from 13 residues. CDR3 coding DNA: TGTGCCAGCAGCTTAAATATAGCCTACGAGCAGTACTTC. Protein sequence: CASSLNIAYEQYF.

This rearrangement joins TRBV5-8 to TRBJ2-3; possible D gene TRBD1, 7 bases. The CDR3 spans 16 residues. The V gene lost 2 bases and the J gene lost 2 bases, with 15 bases spanning the gap. CDR1 is SGHTS and CDR2 is YDEGEE in the germline V gene. The CDR3 is CASSFAGGPFTDTQYF. The CDR3 DNA follows: TGTGCCAGCAGCTTCGCAGGGGGGCCATTCACAGATACGCAGTATTTT.

This sequence joins TRBV13 and TRBJ2-5; D not certain. Germline V gives CDR1 PRHDT, CDR2 FYEKMQ (reference sequence). This CDR3 spans 12 amino acids. Trimming shortened V by 2 bases and J by 6 bases, and 7 bases separated the two germline ends. The CDR3 spells CASSLRFQTQYF. The CDR3 nucleotides read TGTGCCAGCAGCTTAAGGTTCCAGACCCAGTACTTC.

The chain uses TRBV7-2 and TRBJ1-1; tentatively, D is TRBD1 (6 bases). The germline CDR1 and CDR2 sequences are SGHTA and FQGNSA. The CDR3 has 14 residues. Trimming pared 3 bases from V and 4 bases from J, leaving 12 bases between. The CDR3 DNA is TGTGCCAGCAGCTTGGGGGGCGCGGGCACTGAAGCTTTCTTT. This codes for CASSLGGAGTEAFF.

The V call is TRBV28, the J call TRBJ1-2; TRBD1 might be the D (5 bases). The V gene's germline CDR1 is MDHEN and CDR2 SYDVKM. The CDR3 sequence is 15 residues long. V lost 5 bases and J 1 base, leaving 14 bases between the germline ends. The CDR3 region is CASSPPGELNYGYTF. The CDR3 coding sequence is TGTGCCAGCAGTCCCCCGGGGGAGCTTAACTATGGCTACACCTTC.

This clone has a single count. The sample carries other DNA sequences with the same CDR3. V usage is TRBV6-5 and J usage is TRBJ2-7; D perhaps matches TRBD1 (5 bases). This CDR3 has 13 amino acids. Trimming left V 5 bases short and J 0 bases short, with 8 bases between. CDR1 is MNHEY, CDR2 SVGAGI, per germline. CDR3 sequence: CASSPQGSYEQYF. As DNA, the CDR3 is TGTGCCAGCAGTCCTCAGGGCTCCTACGAGCAGTACTTC.

This sequence joins TRBV18 and TRBJ2-5; tentative D call: TRBD1 (6 bases). Trimming took 4 bases from V and 3 from J, leaving 9 bases between them. This CDR3 is 13 amino acids long. Per germline, CDR1 KGHSH and CDR2 LQKENI. The CDR3 is CASSRTAEETQYF. The CDR3 nucleotides read TGTGCCAGCTCACGGACAGCAGAAGAGACCCAGTACTTC.

The chain carries TRBV5-4 and TRBJ2-1; 9 bases line up with TRBD2. The V and J ends lost 3 bases and 9 bases, in that order; junction bases with no gene match: 16. Germline CDR1 SGHNT, CDR2 YYREEE (reference sequence). This CDR3 is 17 amino acids long. CDR3 DNA sequence: TGTGCCAGCAGCTCGTTAGCGGGAGCCCATCAAGCCAGTGAGCAGTTCTTC. The encoded protein is CASSSLAGAHQASEQFF.

V is TRBV27 and J is TRBJ2-1; 13 bases agree with TRBD2. CDR3 size: 17 residues. The junction had 6 bases not matched to a gene; V was cut back by 4 bases and J by 3 bases. Looked up from germline, CDR1 is MNHEY and CDR2 is SMNVEV (reference sequence). The CDR3, as DNA: TGTGCCAGCAGTTCCCCGACTAGCGGGAGGAACTACAATGAGCAGTTCTTC. Translated, it gives CASSSPTSGRNYNEQFF.

The gene calls are TRBV30 and TRBJ2-7; D gene ambiguous. With 2 bases removed from V and 5 bases from J, the gap between germline ends came to 19 bases. Germline loops: CDR1 GTSNPN, CDR2 SVGIG (reference sequence). The length of the CDR3 is 15 residues. The DNA for the CDR3 is TGTGCCTGGAGTCCCCTGTTGGAGTCTACCCACGAGCAGTACTTC. Amino acid sequence: CAWSPLLESTHEQYF.

This chain joins TRBV14 and TRBJ2-7; 9 bases agree with TRBD2. V was clipped by 4 bases and J by 3 bases; unmatched bases: 16. CDR3 length: 18 residues. Looked up from germline, CDR1 is SGHDN and CDR2 is FVKESK. CDR3 bases: TGTGCCAGCAGCCGTACCGGGGAGCTAGCGGGGACGGACTACGAGCAGTACTTC. Its protein product is CASSRTGELAGTDYEQYF.

This chain joins TRBV2 and TRBJ2-7, with D unclear. Germline loops: CDR1 SNHLY, CDR2 FYNNEI. The CDR3 length is 14 residues. V was shortened by 4 bases and J by 5 bases, with 15 bases between the two germline ends. The CDR3 is CASSALWSTDEQYF. DNA of the CDR3: TGTGCCAGCAGTGCCCTATGGTCGACTGACGAGCAGTACTTC.

This clone appeared once. The chain couples TRBV30 to TRBJ1-2; tentative D call: TRBD1 (5 bases). V lost 0 bases, J lost 6 bases, and 14 bases lay in between. Germline V CDR1 and CDR2: GTSNPN, SVGIG (reference sequence). This CDR3 is built from 14 residues. The CDR3 spells CAWSVGTPEHGYTF. In nucleotides, the CDR3 is TGTGCCTGGAGTGTAGGGACTCCCGAGCATGGCTACACCTTC.

This chain connects TRBV27 to TRBJ2-5; D ambiguous. There are 17 residues in the CDR3. Between the trimmed V and J ends, which lost 0 bases and 2 bases, there was a span of 16 bases. CDR1 is MNHEY and CDR2 is SMNVEV in the germline V gene (reference sequence). The CDR3 sequence: CASSLSSRLGLQETQYF. The CDR3 region has the DNA TGTGCCAGCAGTTTATCCTCCAGGCTAGGGTTACAAGAGACCCAGTACTTC.

CDR3 sequence reads: CASSLGTSGTETQYF. CDR3 DNA: TGCGCCAGCAGCTTGGGGACTAGCGGTACGGAGACCCAGTACTTC. This chain links TRBV5-1 with TRBJ2-5; 10 positions agree with TRBD2. After removal of 0 bases from V and 5 bases from J, the junction contained 4 bases not matched to a gene. The length of the CDR3 is 15 residues. Germline CDR1 reads SGHRS; CDR2 reads YFSETQ.

V usage is TRBV10-2 and J usage is TRBJ2-7; perhaps TRBD2 as D (6 bases). In germline, CDR1 is WSHSY, CDR2 SAAADI. The CDR3 consists of 14 residues. V lost 8 bases and J 5 bases, leaving 19 bases between the germline ends. CDR3 nucleotides: TGCGCCAGCCGAAGACTAGTAGAGGGCAACGAGCAGTACTTC. Translating gives CASRRLVEGNEQYF.

The sample holds many counts of this clone. The chain has TRBV4-1 and TRBJ2-5; 9 nucleotides align to TRBD1. In germline, CDR1 is MGHRA, CDR2 YSYEKL. The trim removed 6 bases at V and 5 bases at J, leaving 4 bases unmatched. The CDR3 consists of 13 residues. The DNA for the CDR3 is TGCGCCAGCAGGGGACAGGGTGGGGAGACCCAGTACTTC. Residues: CASRGQGGETQYF.

This clone occurred once. V and J are TRBV9 and TRBJ2-3; D gene uncertain. Germline lookup yields CDR1 SGDLS and CDR2 YYNGEE. The germline V and J ends were trimmed by 3 bases and 4 bases, with 9 bases remaining between them. This CDR3 is 13 amino acids long. The chain's CDR3 is CASSAQVADTQYF. CDR3 in DNA: TGTGCCAGCAGCGCCCAGGTGGCAGATACGCAGTATTTT.

V usage is TRBV6-1 and J usage is TRBJ2-4, with D unclear. Trimming took off 0 bases at V and 9 bases at J, with 12 bases between the two ends. The CDR3 has 14 amino acids. In germline, CDR1 is MNHNS, CDR2 SASEGT. The CDR3 loop reads CASSEAGGKGIQYF. The CDR3 nucleotides are TGTGCCAGCAGTGAAGCGGGCGGTAAGGGCATTCAGTACTTC.

The rearrangement uses TRBV2 and TRBJ2-4, with TRBD2 as a possible D gene (6 bases). There are 16 residues in the CDR3. Deletions cut 4 bases from V and 4 bases from J, with 17 bases between. Germline lookup yields CDR1 SNHLY and CDR2 FYNNEI. The CDR3 loop is CASSVAARTLKNIQYF. Written as DNA, the CDR3 is TGTGCCAGCAGTGTAGCGGCACGGACTCTTAAAAACATTCAGTACTTC.

The V and J genes are TRBV7-2 and TRBJ2-7; D is uncertain. The CDR3 has 13 amino acids. V was pared by 3 bases and J by 0 bases, with 6 bases between. From germline, CDR1 is SGHTA and CDR2 FQGNSA. The CDR3 nucleotides read TGTGCCAGCAGCTTGCCCGGCTCCTACGAGCAGTACTTC. Amino acid sequence: CASSLPGSYEQYF.

The chain employs TRBV9 and TRBJ2-5; D is uncertain. V gave up 4 bases and J gave up 5 bases, with 15 bases separating them. Germline V gene lookup returns CDR1 SGDLS and CDR2 YYNGEE. This CDR3 has 14 amino acids. The CDR3 reads CASSPRPSGETQYF. In DNA form, the CDR3 reads TGTGCCAGCAGCCCCCGGCCGTCCGGGGAGACCCAGTACTTC.

Of note for this clone: The same CDR3 is also encoded by other DNA sequences in this sample. The chain is built from TRBV9 and TRBJ1-2, with D maybe TRBD1 (6 bases). CDR1 is SGDLS, CDR2 YYNGEE, per germline. The CDR3 loop spans 13 amino acids. V was clipped by 0 bases and J by 6 bases, with 9 bases between them. For the CDR3, the DNA is TGTGCCAGCAGCGTAGACCGGGGGCATGGCTACACCTTC. This encodes CASSVDRGHGYTF.

The rearrangement links TRBV30 to TRBJ1-4, with D uncertain. CDR3 size: 15 residues. CDR1 and CDR2 (germline): GTSNPN, SVGIG (reference sequence). V lost 2 bases and J 3 bases, leaving 13 bases between the germline ends. DNA for the CDR3: TGTGCCTGGAGTCCTCGACAAGGTCCTAATGAAAAACTGTTTTTT. Translation: CAWSPRQGPNEKLFF.

V gene TRBV19 combines with J gene TRBJ1-2; TRBD1 matches at 8 bases. V lost 5 bases, J lost 6 bases, and 5 bases stayed unmatched. The CDR3 totals 13 residues. CDR1 and CDR2 (germline): LNHDA, SQIVND (reference sequence). In nucleotides, the CDR3 is TGTGCCAGTAGTGCAGGGGGCTTCGATGGCTACACCTTC. It codes for CASSAGGFDGYTF. The whole variable domain, remainder taken from reference TRBV19 and TRBJ1-2, is DGGITQSPKYLFRKEGQNVTLSCEQNLNHDAMYWYRQDPGQGLRLIYYSQIVNDFQKGDIAEGYSVSREKKESFPLTVTSAQKNPTAFYLCASSAGGFDGYTFGSGTRLTVV.

The chain uses TRBV30 and TRBJ1-1; 7 bases are shared with TRBD1. Germline V lookup: CDR1 GTSNPN, CDR2 SVGIG (reference sequence). The junction had 6 bases not matched to a gene; V was cut back by 5 bases and J by 3 bases. This CDR3 is built from 13 residues. CDR3 region: CAWAPDRDTEAFF. The CDR3 region has the DNA TGTGCCTGGGCCCCCGACAGGGACACTGAAGCTTTCTTT. The entire variable domain, with the rest obtained from reference TRBV30 and TRBJ1-1, is as follows: SQTIHQWPATLVQPVGSPLSLECTVEGTSNPNLYWYRQAAGRGLQLLFYSVGIGQISSEVPQNLSASRPQDRQFILSSKKLLLSDSGFYLCAWAPDRDTEAFFGQGTRLTVV.

For the CDR3, the DNA is TGTGCCAGCAGCTTAGAATTCCCTGGTGAAGCTTTCTTT. Protein: CASSLEFPGEAFF. This chain joins TRBV11-3 and TRBJ1-1, with D unresolved. Germline V lookup: CDR1 SGHNT, CDR2 YENEEA. Trimming cost V 0 bases and J 7 bases, with 9 bases left between them. The CDR3 runs 13 residues.